Below, 5 T cell receptor beta chains from the same sample are listed, as sequenced in a study of cytomegalovirus exposure and HLA in healthy donors. This table comes from immunoSEQ multiplex PCR, and its TCRdb copy is limited to in-frame clones, with some not included. The sample shows tens of thousands of clones, about 94% of them seen only once. The sequencing input was PBMCs. Receptors were obtained from a young man in good health and CMV-seropositive.

The chain is built from TRBV28 and TRBJ2-1, with D possibly matching TRBD2 (6 bases). The CDR3 has 17 residues. Germline V gene data show CDR1 as MDHEN and CDR2 as SYDVKM. Trimming removed 4 bases at V and 4 bases at J, with 20 bases between. The CDR3, as DNA: TGTGCCAGCAGTTCTAACGAACCGGGACTCCATTACAATGAGCAGTTCTTC. Encoded protein: CASSSNEPGLHYNEQFF. Full variable domain (missing parts from reference TRBV28 and TRBJ2-1): DVKVTQSSRYLVKRTGEKVFLECVQDMDHENMFWYRQDPGLGLRLIYFSYDVKMKEKGDIPEGYSVSREKKERFSLILESASTNQTSMYLCASSSNEPGLHYNEQFFGPGTRLTVL.

V is TRBV28 and J is TRBJ2-3; 7 bases match TRBD2. The CDR3 loop spans 15 amino acids. V was clipped by 4 bases and J by 1 base; unmatched bases: 5. Germline V gene data show CDR1 as MDHEN and CDR2 as SYDVKM. CDR3 amino acids: CASSSPSGGTDTQYF. In DNA form, the CDR3 reads TGTGCCAGCAGTTCTCCTAGCGGCGGCACAGATACGCAGTATTTT.

The chain has TRBV19 and TRBJ2-3; D not certain. With 5 bases removed from V and 6 bases from J, the gap between germline ends came to 6 bases. Germline CDR1 reads LNHDA; CDR2 reads SQIVND (reference sequence). The length of the CDR3 is 11 residues. The CDR3 sequence is CASSLSDTQYF. Written as DNA, the CDR3 is TGTGCCAGTAGTTTATCCGATACGCAGTATTTT.

The chain couples TRBV7-8 to TRBJ2-7; 9 positions agree with TRBD1. The V gene's germline CDR1 is SGHVS and CDR2 FQNEAQ. This CDR3 spans 13 amino acids. With 5 bases clipped from V and 4 bases from J, the junction kept 3 bases outside the gene matches. The CDR3 is CASSVGQGYEQYF. The CDR3 DNA follows: TGTGCCAGCAGCGTCGGACAGGGGTACGAGCAGTACTTC.

This chain uses TRBV7-2 with TRBJ1-3; D is undetermined. The germline CDR1 and CDR2 sequences are SGHTA and FQGNSA. Trimming cost V 0 bases and J 1 base, with 7 bases left between them. The length of the CDR3 is 15 residues. CDR3 bases: TGTGCCAGCAGCTTAGCCACATGGTCTGGAAACACCATATATTTT. Its protein is CASSLATWSGNTIYF.